This TCR beta chain derives from a study of blood T cell repertoires in COVID-19. Using immunoSEQ multiplex PCR, the repertoire was profiled, and TCRdb retains in-frame clones only, with some absent. There are roughly 110,000 clones in the sample; less than 90% occur only once, and around 4.4% lies in the top ten. Trimming shortened V by 8 bases and J by 0 bases, and 13 bases separated the two germline ends. The CDR3 length is 13 residues. CDR1 SQVTM and CDR2 ANQGSEA come from the germline V gene. The chain joins TRBV29-1 to TRBJ1-1, with D possibly matching TRBD1 (6 bases). Source material: peripheral blood. The source of this sequence is a human donor in a cohort sampled during active COVID-19. The CDR3, as DNA: TGCAGCTCCAAGGGGGGGATGAACACTGAAGCTTTCTTT. Its protein product is CSSKGGMNTEAFF.